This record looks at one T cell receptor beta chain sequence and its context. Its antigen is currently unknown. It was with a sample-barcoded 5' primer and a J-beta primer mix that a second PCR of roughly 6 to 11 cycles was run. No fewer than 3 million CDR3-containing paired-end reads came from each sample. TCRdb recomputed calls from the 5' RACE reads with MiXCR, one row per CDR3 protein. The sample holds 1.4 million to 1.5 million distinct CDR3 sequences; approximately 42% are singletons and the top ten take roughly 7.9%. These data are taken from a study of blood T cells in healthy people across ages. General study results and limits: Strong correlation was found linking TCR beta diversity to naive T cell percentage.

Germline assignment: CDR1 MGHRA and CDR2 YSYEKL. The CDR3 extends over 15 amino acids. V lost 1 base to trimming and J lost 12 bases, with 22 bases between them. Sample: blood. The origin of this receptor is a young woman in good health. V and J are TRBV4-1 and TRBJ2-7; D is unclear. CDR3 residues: CASSQGFEVGETRYF. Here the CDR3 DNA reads TGCGCCAGCAGCCAAGGGTTCGAGGTCGGAGAGACCCGGTACTTC.